The 28 T cell receptor beta chains reported below all come from one sample, sequenced in a study of early T cells in non-severe SARS-CoV-2 infection. Each CDR3 protein gets one entry after TCRdb re-called the 5' RACE reads with MiXCR. The table lists 70,000 or so distinct CDR3 sequences, approximately 15% of them singletons, with roughly 13% in the top ten. Sequenced: whole blood. Source of these receptors: an adult who was a healthcare worker with PCR-confirmed SARS-CoV-2 infection or an uninfected control (not recorded which).

This clonotype was counted many times. The V and J genes are TRBV7-9 and TRBJ2-1; TRBD2 matches at 9 bases. In germline, CDR1 is SEHNR, CDR2 FQNEAQ (reference sequence). The CDR3 is made up of 14 amino acids. Trimming removed 6 bases from V and 3 bases from J; junction bases left unmatched: 3. The chain's CDR3 is CASRVSGGYNEQFF. The CDR3, as DNA: TGTGCCAGCAGGGTTAGCGGGGGCTACAATGAGCAGTTCTTC. Variable domain in full (rest from reference TRBV7-9 and TRBJ2-1): DTGVSQNPRHKITKRGQNVTFRCDPISEHNRLYWYRQTLGQGPEFLTYFQNEAQLEKSRLLSDRFSAERPKGSFSTLEIQRTEQGDSAMYLCASRVSGGYNEQFFGPGTRLTVL.

The sample holds a few counts of this clonotype. The CDR3: CASSSPRATDTGGPQHF. CDR3 DNA sequence: TGTGCCAGCAGTTCACCGCGTGCGACAGATACGGGGGGGCCCCAGCATTTT. The chain has TRBV28 and TRBJ1-5; D possibly corresponds to TRBD1 (5 bases). CDR1 is MDHEN, CDR2 SYDVKM, per germline. The CDR3 extends over 17 amino acids. V lost 4 bases and J 9 bases, leaving 25 bases between the germline ends.

This clonotype was seen many times. The gene calls are TRBV2 and TRBJ1-5; no firm D call. Trimming took 3 bases from V and 0 from J, leaving 6 bases between them. The V gene's germline CDR1 is SNHLY and CDR2 FYNNEI. The length of the CDR3 is 14 residues. The CDR3 DNA follows: TGTGCCAGCAGTGACAGTCATAGCAATCAGCCCCAGCATTTT. It specifies CASSDSHSNQPQHF.

The gene calls are TRBV7-9 and TRBJ1-2, with D unclear. The CDR3 covers 13 residues. V was trimmed by 6 bases and J by 2 bases, leaving 10 bases between them. CDR1 and CDR2 (germline): SEHNR, FQNEAQ (reference sequence). The CDR3 sequence: CASRAQENYGYTF. The CDR3 DNA sequence: TGTGCCAGCAGGGCCCAGGAGAACTATGGCTACACCTTC.

The table lists this clonotype with a few counts. This chain connects TRBV20-1 to TRBJ2-2, with TRBD2 as a possible D gene (6 bases). The germline V gene has CDR1 DFQATT and CDR2 SNEGSKA (reference sequence). The V and J ends lost 1 base and 5 bases respectively, with 11 bases between them. The CDR3 has 14 amino acids. The CDR3 coding sequence is TGCAGTGCTAGAGGGGGGGTCGAAACCGGGGAGCTGTTTTTT. Translated, it gives CSARGGVETGELFF.

This clonotype was seen a few times. CDR3 sequence: CASSLAPGATEAFF. The CDR3 nucleotides read TGTGCCAGCAGCTTAGCGCCGGGGGCCACTGAAGCTTTCTTT. The genes are TRBV7-2 and TRBJ1-1; D may be TRBD1 (6 bases). Germline values: CDR1 SGHTA, CDR2 FQGNSA. The CDR3 totals 14 residues. Trimming shortened V by 0 bases and J by 4 bases, and 9 bases separated the two germline ends.

This clonotype came up a few times. The CDR3 reads CASTPLGGHTSYEQYF. In nucleotides, the CDR3 is TGTGCCAGCACCCCCCTGGGCGGACATACCTCCTACGAGCAGTACTTC. The chain combines TRBV6-6 with TRBJ2-7; weak D call: TRBD1 (5 bases). The germline gives CDR1 MNHNY, CDR2 SVGAGI (reference sequence). The CDR3 is 16 residues long. V was pared by 7 bases and J by 0 bases, with 19 bases between.

The rearrangement joins TRBV20-1 to TRBJ2-7, with D unresolved. V was clipped by 5 bases and J by 0 bases, with 20 bases between them. Germline V gives CDR1 DFQATT, CDR2 SNEGSKA (reference sequence). The CDR3 is 16 amino acids. The CDR3 region is CSALRPTTTPSYEQYF. CDR3 in DNA: TGCAGTGCTCTACGCCCCACTACCACGCCCTCCTACGAGCAGTACTTC.

The sample holds a few counts of this clonotype. The rearrangement uses TRBV7-2 and TRBJ2-3; D uncertain. Germline CDR1 SGHTA, CDR2 FQGNSA. The CDR3 length is 15 residues. Trimming took off 2 bases at V and 0 bases at J, with 9 bases between the two ends. CDR3 coding DNA: TGTGCCAGCAGCTTAACCCCTCAAAGCACAGATACGCAGTATTTT. It codes for CASSLTPQSTDTQYF.

This clonotype was seen at least ten times. The J gene is TRBJ1-4, the V gene TRBV14; D gene ambiguous. Germline V gives CDR1 SGHDN, CDR2 FVKESK. The V end lost 2 bases, the J end lost 3 bases, and 10 bases lay between the germline ends. The CDR3 extends over 15 amino acids. CDR3 residues: CASSQLSGSNEKLFF. CDR3 bases: TGTGCCAGCAGCCAATTGAGTGGGTCTAATGAAAAACTGTTTTTT. The full variable domain, with the rest looked up from reference TRBV14 and TRBJ1-4, is EAGVTQFPSHSVIEKGQTVTLRCDPISGHDNLYWYRRVMGKEIKFLLHFVKESKQDESGMPNNRFLAERTGGTYSTLKVQPAELEDSGVYFCASSQLSGSNEKLFFGSGTQLSVL.

The sample holds a few counts of this clonotype. This chain links TRBV11-2 with TRBJ2-1; D not resolved. CDR1 and CDR2 (germline): SGHAT, FQNNGV. The CDR3 spans 14 residues. Trimming took 2 bases from V and 3 from J, leaving 8 bases between them. DNA of the CDR3: TGTGCCAGCAGCTTAACACGGGTCTACAATGAGCAGTTCTTC. Protein product: CASSLTRVYNEQFF.

This clonotype was detected many times. The rearrangement uses TRBV21-1 and TRBJ2-7. TRBV21-1 constitutes a pseudogene. The CDR3 has 10 amino acids. DNA of the CDR3: TGTGCCAGCAGCTTATACGAGCAGTACTTC. Translating gives CASSLYEQYF.

This clonotype was recorded many times. This chain's CDR3 is CSVPRTATYGYTF. Here the CDR3 DNA reads TGCAGCGTTCCGAGGACAGCTACCTATGGCTACACCTTC. This chain links TRBV29-1 with TRBJ1-2; maybe TRBD1 (6 bases). Germline lookup yields CDR1 SQVTM and CDR2 ANQGSEA. The CDR3 spans 13 residues. Trimming left V 5 bases short and J 4 bases short, with 14 bases between.

V is TRBV2 and J is TRBJ1-1; TRBD1 aligns across 10 bases. V shed 6 bases and J 0 bases; nucleotides not matched to a gene: 4. The germline V gene encodes CDR1 SNHLY and CDR2 FYNNEI. The CDR3 runs to 15 residues. CDR3 region: CASRRQGALNTEAFF. The DNA for the CDR3 is TGTGCCAGCAGGCGACAGGGGGCCTTGAACACTGAAGCTTTCTTT.

This clonotype has just a few counts. The J gene is TRBJ2-7, the V gene TRBV6-6; the D is unclear. The CDR3 totals 14 residues. Trimming pared 0 bases from V and 3 bases from J, leaving 9 bases between. Germline V CDR1 and CDR2: MNHNY, SVGAGI (reference sequence). The CDR3 spells CASSYSFGNYEQYF. The CDR3 DNA sequence: TGTGCCAGCAGTTACTCCTTTGGGAACTACGAGCAGTACTTC.

This clonotype came up many times. The rearrangement links TRBV6-2 or TRBV6-3 to TRBJ2-7, with 9 bases aligning to TRBD1. Germline V gene lookup returns CDR1 MNHEY and CDR2 SVGEGT. Trimming cost V 6 bases and J 3 bases; bases outside gene matches: 12. This CDR3 is 16 amino acids long. The CDR3 DNA reads as TGTGCCAGCAGCCCACCCGTTGGGACAGGGTTCTACGAGCAGTACTTC. Translating gives CASSPPVGTGFYEQYF.

This clonotype came up a few times. CDR3 DNA sequence: TGTGCCAGCAGGAAGGGTCCGGACACCGGGGAGCTGTTTTTT. This sequence encodes CASRKGPDTGELFF. The rearrangement links TRBV6-5 to TRBJ2-2; D uncertain. Germline loops: CDR1 MNHEY, CDR2 SVGAGI. This CDR3 contains 14 residues. The germline V and J ends were trimmed by 6 bases and 3 bases, with 11 bases remaining between them.

The V and J genes are TRBV5-1 and TRBJ1-4; D is unclear. This CDR3 region has 16 residues. Germline lookup yields CDR1 SGHRS and CDR2 YFSETQ. Deletions cut 4 bases from V and 5 bases from J, with 18 bases between. This CDR3 reads CASSPEEARRNEKLFF. In nucleotides, the CDR3 is TGCGCCAGCAGCCCGGAGGAAGCCAGAAGAAATGAAAAACTGTTTTTT.

This clonotype was picked up many times. This chain links TRBV6-1 with TRBJ1-1; 8 nucleotides align to TRBD1. Germline V gene data show CDR1 as MNHNS and CDR2 as SASEGT. This CDR3 has 14 amino acids. V gave up 6 bases and J gave up 3 bases; unmatched junction bases: 6. The CDR3 spells CASRTRGRDTEAFF. CDR3 nucleotides: TGTGCCAGCAGAACCAGGGGGCGCGACACTGAAGCTTTCTTT.

This clonotype was observed a few times. V is TRBV10-3 and J is TRBJ2-1; D is possibly TRBD2 (5 bases). V gave up 6 bases and J gave up 7 bases, with 7 bases separating them. CDR3 length: 11 residues. The germline V gene encodes CDR1 ENHRY and CDR2 SYGVKD. The CDR3 sequence: CAIREVNEQFF. CDR3 DNA: TGTGCCATCAGGGAGGTGAATGAGCAGTTCTTC.

This clonotype was counted only a few times. The V gene is TRBV21-1, the J gene TRBJ1-6; TRBD1, the table's D call, was not compared with the DNA. TRBV21-1 is a recognized pseudogene. The CDR3 covers 13 residues. The CDR3 loop reads CAPPDRFRSPLHF. Written as DNA, the CDR3 is TGTGCCCCCCCCGACCGTTTTCGATCACCCCTCCACTTT.

This clonotype showed up many times. The chain carries TRBV27 and TRBJ2-5; 9 positions match TRBD1. CDR1 MNHEY and CDR2 SMNVEV come from the germline V gene (reference sequence). After removal of 5 bases from V and 7 bases from J, the junction contained 11 bases not matched to a gene. The CDR3 sequence is 15 residues long. The CDR3 reads CASSPRQGGFGTQYF. Written as DNA, the CDR3 is TGTGCCAGCAGTCCCCGACAGGGGGGATTCGGGACCCAGTACTTC.

The J gene is TRBJ2-7, the V gene TRBV29-1; perhaps TRBD2 as D (5 bases). Trimming pared 6 bases from V and 5 bases from J, leaving 11 bases between. This CDR3 is 11 amino acids long. Per germline, CDR1 SQVTM and CDR2 ANQGSEA. In DNA form, the CDR3 reads TGCAGCGTGGGGATCGGGAACGAGCAGTACTTC. Translation gives CSVGIGNEQYF.

This clonotype was observed a few times. DNA for the CDR3: TGTGCCAGCAGCTCTCGACTAGCGGGGGGGTACAATGAGCAGTTCTTC. This translates into CASSSRLAGGYNEQFF. The V and J genes are TRBV7-2 and TRBJ2-1; 14 nucleotides agree with TRBD2. The CDR3 extends over 16 amino acids. From germline, CDR1 is SGHTA and CDR2 FQGNSA. Unmatched junction bases numbered 3, after V lost 4 bases and J lost 4 bases.

J is TRBJ1-5 and V is TRBV12-3 or TRBV12-4; D is undetermined. The V end was cut by 6 bases, the J end by 0 bases, with 6 bases between. This CDR3 is 13 amino acids long. The CDR3 sequence is CASRGNSNQPQHF. CDR3 DNA sequence: TGTGCCAGCAGGGGTAATAGCAATCAGCCCCAGCATTTT.

This clonotype was seen many times. The rearrangement joins TRBV20-1 to TRBJ2-3; tentative D call: TRBD1 (6 bases). Germline V gene sequence: CDR1 DFQATT, CDR2 SNEGSKA (reference sequence). V lost 0 bases to trimming and J lost 0 bases, with 13 bases between them. CDR3 length: 16 residues. The DNA of the CDR3 is TGCAGTGCTAGAGATGGGGGTAGGGGGAGCACAGATACGCAGTATTTT. This sequence encodes CSARDGGRGSTDTQYF.

This clonotype was recorded at least ten times. This chain uses TRBV4-3 with TRBJ2-3; 8 nucleotides agree with TRBD2. The ends lost 3 bases at V and 2 bases at J; junction bases unmatched: 10. The CDR3 has 17 residues. Germline CDR1 is LGHNA and CDR2 is YSLEER. CDR3 protein: CASSQGARGGNTDTQYF. The DNA of the CDR3 is TGCGCCAGCAGCCAGGGGGCTCGGGGGGGAAACACAGATACGCAGTATTTT.

This clonotype turned up a few times. The chain joins TRBV20-1 to TRBJ2-7; D gene unclear. The germline V gene encodes CDR1 DFQATT and CDR2 SNEGSKA (reference sequence). Trimming took off 0 bases at V and 0 bases at J, with 9 bases between the two ends. The CDR3 extends over 14 amino acids. The CDR3 reads CSARDRFNSYEQYF. The CDR3 DNA reads as TGCAGTGCTAGAGACAGGTTCAACTCCTACGAGCAGTACTTC.